This is a list of T cell receptor beta chains from one sample in a study of shared clonotypes between healthy human individuals. Using immunoSEQ multiplex PCR, the repertoire was profiled, and TCRdb retains in-frame clones only, with some absent. The table records hundreds of thousands of clones, over 60% of them present only once. The sample was PBMCs. The receptor source for this set is a woman aged 40 to 50 in good health. Some clones in this sample may be carry-over from other donors' samples. The CDR3 runs from the conserved cysteine through the conserved F or W. The order of the fields is V gene, D gene, J gene, CDR3 length, CDR3 protein. The D gene is left open where the match is weak.

V gene: TRBV29-1
D gene: -
J gene: TRBJ2-2
CDR3 length: 13
CDR3 protein: CSGRRGAAGELFF

V gene: TRBV6-1
D gene: TRBD1
J gene: TRBJ2-7
CDR3 length: 16
CDR3 protein: CASSEGQGDSSYEQYF

V gene: TRBV7-2
D gene: TRBD2
J gene: TRBJ2-1
CDR3 length: 15
CDR3 protein: CASSATGTRGVEQFF

V gene: TRBV7-8
D gene: -
J gene: TRBJ2-3
CDR3 length: 13
CDR3 protein: CASSFATKDTQYF

V gene: TRBV6-1
D gene: -
J gene: TRBJ1-2
CDR3 length: 13
CDR3 protein: CASSLRPTSGYTF

V gene: TRBV18
D gene: TRBD1
J gene: -
CDR3 length: 16
CDR3 protein: CASVLGGTGVTYEQYF

V gene: TRBV30
D gene: -
J gene: TRBJ1-2
CDR3 length: 12
CDR3 protein: CAWSLGTYGYTF

V gene: TRBV5-1
D gene: -
J gene: -
CDR3 length: 14
CDR3 protein: CASSQQRSQETQYF

V gene: TRBV6-1
D gene: TRBD1
J gene: TRBJ1-4
CDR3 length: 15
CDR3 protein: CASSPPGQGYEKLFF

V gene: TRBV4-3
D gene: -
J gene: TRBJ1-1
CDR3 length: 14
CDR3 protein: CASSHDTLNTEAFF

V gene: TRBV7-8
D gene: TRBD1
J gene: TRBJ1-1
CDR3 length: 13
CDR3 protein: CASSRTGGGEAFF

V gene: TRBV7-9
D gene: -
J gene: TRBJ2-3
CDR3 length: 16
CDR3 protein: CASSLRAERTGDTQYF